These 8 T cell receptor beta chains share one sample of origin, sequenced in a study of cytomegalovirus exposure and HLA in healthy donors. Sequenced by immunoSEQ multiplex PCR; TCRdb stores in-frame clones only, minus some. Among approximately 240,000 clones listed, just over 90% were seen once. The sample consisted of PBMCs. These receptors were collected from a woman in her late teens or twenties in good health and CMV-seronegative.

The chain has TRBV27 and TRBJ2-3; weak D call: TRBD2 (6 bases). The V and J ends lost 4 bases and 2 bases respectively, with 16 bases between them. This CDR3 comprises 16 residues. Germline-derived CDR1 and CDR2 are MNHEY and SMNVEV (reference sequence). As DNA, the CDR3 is TGTGCCAGCAGTTCATTACCGGGACTTCTCACAGATACGCAGTATTTT. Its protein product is CASSSLPGLLTDTQYF.

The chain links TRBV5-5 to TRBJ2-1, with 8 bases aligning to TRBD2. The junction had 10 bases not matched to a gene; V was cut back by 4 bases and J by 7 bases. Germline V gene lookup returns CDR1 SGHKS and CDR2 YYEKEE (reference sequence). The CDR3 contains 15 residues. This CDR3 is CASSPRGGNENEQFF. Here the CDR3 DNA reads TGTGCCAGCAGCCCCCGGGGGGGCAATGAGAATGAGCAGTTCTTC.

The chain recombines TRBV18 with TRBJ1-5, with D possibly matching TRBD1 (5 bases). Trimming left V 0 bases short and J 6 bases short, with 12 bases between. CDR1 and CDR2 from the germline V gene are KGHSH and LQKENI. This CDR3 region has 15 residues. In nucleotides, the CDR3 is TGTGCCAGCTCACCACCGGGGACGGGGGGTCAGCCCCAGCATTTT. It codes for CASSPPGTGGQPQHF. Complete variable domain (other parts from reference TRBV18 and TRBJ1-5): NAGVMQNPRHLVRRRGQEARLRCSPMKGHSHVYWYRQLPEEGLKFMVYLQKENIIDESGMPKERFSAEFPKEGPSILRIQQVVRGDSAAYFCASSPPGTGGQPQHFGDGTRLSIL.

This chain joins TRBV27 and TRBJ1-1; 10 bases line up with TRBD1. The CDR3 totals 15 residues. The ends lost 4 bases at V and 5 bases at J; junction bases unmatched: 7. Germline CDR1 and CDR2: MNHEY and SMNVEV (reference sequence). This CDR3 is CASSSRTGGKTEAFF. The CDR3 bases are TGTGCCAGCAGTTCCCGGACAGGGGGGAAGACTGAAGCTTTCTTT.

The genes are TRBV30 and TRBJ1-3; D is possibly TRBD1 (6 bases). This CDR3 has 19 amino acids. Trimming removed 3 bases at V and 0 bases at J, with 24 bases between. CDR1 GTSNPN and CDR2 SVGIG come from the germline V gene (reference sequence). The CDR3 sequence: CAWSTGGRGGGNSGNTIYF. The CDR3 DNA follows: TGTGCCTGGAGCACAGGCGGCCGAGGGGGGGGGAACTCTGGAAACACCATATATTTT.

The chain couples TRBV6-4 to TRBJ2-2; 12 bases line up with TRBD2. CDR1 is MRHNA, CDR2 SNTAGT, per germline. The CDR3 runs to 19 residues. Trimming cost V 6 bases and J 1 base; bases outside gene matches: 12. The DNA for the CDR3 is TGTGCCAGCAGCCTAGAAGGACTAGCGGGAAGGCGGAACACCGGGGAGCTGTTTTTT. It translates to CASSLEGLAGRRNTGELFF.

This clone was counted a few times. The CDR3 reads CSVEMGQGTEAFF. In DNA form, the CDR3 reads TGCAGCGTTGAAATGGGACAGGGGACTGAAGCTTTCTTT. The chain combines TRBV29-1 with TRBJ1-1; TRBD1 matches 10 bases. J lost 5 bases, V lost 2 bases, and 2 bases had no gene match. Germline V gene lookup returns CDR1 SQVTM and CDR2 ANQGSEA. The CDR3 has 13 amino acids.

CDR3 DNA sequence: TGTGCCAGCAGCTTAGGAAGCCTAAACACTGAAGCTTTCTTT. Amino acid sequence: CASSLGSLNTEAFF. J is TRBJ1-1 and V is TRBV7-9; no clear D. Between the trimmed V and J ends, which lost 1 base and 2 bases, there was a span of 8 bases. The CDR3 spans 14 residues. CDR1 is SEHNR, CDR2 FQNEAQ, per germline (reference sequence).